This T cell receptor (beta chain) was profiled in a study of T cell responses to AZD1222 COVID-19 vaccine. TCRdb's copy holds only in-frame clones and misses some; the assay was immunoSEQ multiplex PCR. The sample has about 140,000 clones; 80% to 90% are singletons. The CDR3 covers 17 residues. The ends were cut back, 4 bases at V and 5 bases at J, with 25 bases in the middle. The V gene's germline CDR1 is SGDLS and CDR2 YYNGEE. The specimen was peripheral blood, collected on day 0 of AZD1222 vaccination. The origin of this receptor is an adult in good health. The chain joins TRBV9 to TRBJ2-7, with D tentatively TRBD1 or TRBD2 (6 bases each). CDR3 nucleotide sequence: TGTGCCAGCAGCAAGGGAGGTGGAGGGGGAGCCCGAGACGAGCAGTACTTC. This codes for CASSKGGGGGARDEQYF.